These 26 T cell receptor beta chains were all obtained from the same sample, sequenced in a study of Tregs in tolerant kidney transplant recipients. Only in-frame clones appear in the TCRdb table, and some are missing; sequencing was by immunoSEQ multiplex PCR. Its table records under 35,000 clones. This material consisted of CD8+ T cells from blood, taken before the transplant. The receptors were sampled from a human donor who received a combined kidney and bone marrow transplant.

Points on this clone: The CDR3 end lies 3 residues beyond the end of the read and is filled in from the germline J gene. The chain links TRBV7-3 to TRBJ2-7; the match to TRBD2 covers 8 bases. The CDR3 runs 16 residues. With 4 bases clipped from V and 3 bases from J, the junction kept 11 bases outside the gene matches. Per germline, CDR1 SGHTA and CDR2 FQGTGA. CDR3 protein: CASSYLPGLVLYEQYF. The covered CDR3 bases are TGTGCCAGCAGCTATCTACCGGGACTAGTACTCTACGAG.

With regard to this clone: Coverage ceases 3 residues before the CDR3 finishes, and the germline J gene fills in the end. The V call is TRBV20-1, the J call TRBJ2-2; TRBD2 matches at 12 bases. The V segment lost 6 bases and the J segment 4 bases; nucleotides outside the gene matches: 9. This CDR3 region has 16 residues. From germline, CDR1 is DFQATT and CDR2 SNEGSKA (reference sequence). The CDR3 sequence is CSASHLAGGLTGELFF. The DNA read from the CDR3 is TGCAGTGCCTCTCATCTAGCGGGAGGGCTCACCGGGGAG.

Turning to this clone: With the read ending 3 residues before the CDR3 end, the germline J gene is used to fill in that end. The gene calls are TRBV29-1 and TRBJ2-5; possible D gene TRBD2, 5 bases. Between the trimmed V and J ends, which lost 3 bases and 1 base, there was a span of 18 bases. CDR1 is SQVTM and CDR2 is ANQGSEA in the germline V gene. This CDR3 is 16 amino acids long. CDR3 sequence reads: CSVEVEASSAQETQYF. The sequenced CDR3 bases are TGCAGCGTTGAGGTGGAAGCTAGCTCCGCCCAAGAGACC.

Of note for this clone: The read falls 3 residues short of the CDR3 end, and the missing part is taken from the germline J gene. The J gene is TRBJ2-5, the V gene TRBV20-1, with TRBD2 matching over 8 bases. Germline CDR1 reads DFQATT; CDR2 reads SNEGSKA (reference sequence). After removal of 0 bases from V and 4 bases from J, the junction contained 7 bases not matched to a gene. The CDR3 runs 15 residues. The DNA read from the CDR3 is TGCAGTGCTAGAGATCGTTCACTAGCGGTAGAGACC. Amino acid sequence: CSARDRSLAVET. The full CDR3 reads CSARDRSLAVETQYF.

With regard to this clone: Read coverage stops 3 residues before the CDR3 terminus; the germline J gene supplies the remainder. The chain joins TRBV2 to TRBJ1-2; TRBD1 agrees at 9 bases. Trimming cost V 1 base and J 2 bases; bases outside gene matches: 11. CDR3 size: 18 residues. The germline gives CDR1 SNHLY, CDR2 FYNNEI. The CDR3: CASSEVGTGPLPNYGYTF. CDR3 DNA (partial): TGTGCCAGCAGTGAAGTGGGGACAGGGCCCCTTCCAAACTATGGC. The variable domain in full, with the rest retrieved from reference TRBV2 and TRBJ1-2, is EPEVTQTPSHQVTQMGQEVILRCVPISNHLYFYWYRQILGQKVEFLVSFYNNEISEKSEIFDDQFSVERPDGSNFTLKIRSTKLEDSAMYFCASSEVGTGPLPNYGYTFGSGTRLTVV.

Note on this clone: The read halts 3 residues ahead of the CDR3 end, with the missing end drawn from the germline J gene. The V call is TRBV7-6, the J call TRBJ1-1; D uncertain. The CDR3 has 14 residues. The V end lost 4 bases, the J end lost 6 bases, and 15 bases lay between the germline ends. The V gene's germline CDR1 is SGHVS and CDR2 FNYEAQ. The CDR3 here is CASSSQADAPEAFF. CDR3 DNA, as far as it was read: TGTGCCAGCAGCTCCCAGGCAGATGCCCCTGAA.

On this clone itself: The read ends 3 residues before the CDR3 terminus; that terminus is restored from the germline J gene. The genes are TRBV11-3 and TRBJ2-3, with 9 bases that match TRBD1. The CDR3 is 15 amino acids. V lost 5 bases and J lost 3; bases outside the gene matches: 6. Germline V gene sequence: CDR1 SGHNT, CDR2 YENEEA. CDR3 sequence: CASSQTGGGTDTQYF. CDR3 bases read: TGTGCCAGCAGCCAAACAGGGGGCGGGACAGATACG.

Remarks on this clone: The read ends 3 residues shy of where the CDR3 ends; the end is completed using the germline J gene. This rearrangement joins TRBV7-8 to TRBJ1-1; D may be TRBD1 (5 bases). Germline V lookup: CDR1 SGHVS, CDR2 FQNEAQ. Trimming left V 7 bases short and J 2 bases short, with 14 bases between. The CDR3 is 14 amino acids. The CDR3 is CASTQNDRNTEAFF. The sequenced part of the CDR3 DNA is TGTGCCAGCACCCAGAATGACAGAAACACTGAA.

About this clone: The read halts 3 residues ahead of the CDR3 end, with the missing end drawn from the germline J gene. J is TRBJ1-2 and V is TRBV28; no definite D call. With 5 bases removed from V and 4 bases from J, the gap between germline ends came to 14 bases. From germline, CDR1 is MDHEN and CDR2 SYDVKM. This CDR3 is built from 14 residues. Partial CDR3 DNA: TGTGCCAGCAGTCCTAGCCCTAGCGCCTATGGC. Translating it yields CASSPSPSAYG. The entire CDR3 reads CASSPSPSAYGYTF.

CDR3 protein: CASAASGRPYEQYF. CDR3 bases read: TGTGCCAGCGCGGCTAGCGGGAGGCCCTACGAG. The chain couples TRBV18 to TRBJ2-7; the match to TRBD2 covers 11 bases. The CDR3 goes on 3 residues after the read ends, and that part is filled in from the germline J gene. V shed 8 bases, J shed 2 bases, and the junction held 5 bases outside the gene matches. This CDR3 is 14 amino acids long. Germline V gives CDR1 KGHSH, CDR2 LQKENI.

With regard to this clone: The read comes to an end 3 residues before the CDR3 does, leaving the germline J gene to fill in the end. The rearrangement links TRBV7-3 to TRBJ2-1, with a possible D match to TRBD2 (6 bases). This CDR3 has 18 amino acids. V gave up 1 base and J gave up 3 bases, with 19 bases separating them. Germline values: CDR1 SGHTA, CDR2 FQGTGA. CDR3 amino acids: CASSLSGVAEGIYNEQFF. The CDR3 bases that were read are TGTGCCAGCAGCTTAAGCGGGGTAGCGGAGGGGATCTACAATGAG.

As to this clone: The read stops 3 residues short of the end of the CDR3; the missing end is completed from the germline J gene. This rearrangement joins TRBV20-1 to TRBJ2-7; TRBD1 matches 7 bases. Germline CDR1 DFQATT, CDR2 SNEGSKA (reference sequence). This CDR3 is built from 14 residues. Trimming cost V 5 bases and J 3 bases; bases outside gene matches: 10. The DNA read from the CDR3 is TGCAGTGCTGTGGACAGGTCCGATTACTACGAG. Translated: CSAVDRSDYYE. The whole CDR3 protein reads CSAVDRSDYYEQYF.

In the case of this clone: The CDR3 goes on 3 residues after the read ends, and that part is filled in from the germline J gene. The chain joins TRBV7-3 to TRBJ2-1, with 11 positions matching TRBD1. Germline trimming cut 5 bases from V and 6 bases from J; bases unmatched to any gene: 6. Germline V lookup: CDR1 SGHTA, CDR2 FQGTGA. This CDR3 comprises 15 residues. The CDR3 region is CASSMGQGVLNEQFF. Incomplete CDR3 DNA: TGTGCCAGCAGCATGGGACAGGGGGTTCTCAATGAG.

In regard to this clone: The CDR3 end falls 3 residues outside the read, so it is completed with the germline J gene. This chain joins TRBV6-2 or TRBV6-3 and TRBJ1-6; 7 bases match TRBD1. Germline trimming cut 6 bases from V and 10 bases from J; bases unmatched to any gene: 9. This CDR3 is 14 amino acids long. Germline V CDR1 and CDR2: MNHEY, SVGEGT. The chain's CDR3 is CASSPGTVDSPLHF. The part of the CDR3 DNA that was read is TGTGCCAGCAGCCCCGGGACAGTCGACTCACCC.

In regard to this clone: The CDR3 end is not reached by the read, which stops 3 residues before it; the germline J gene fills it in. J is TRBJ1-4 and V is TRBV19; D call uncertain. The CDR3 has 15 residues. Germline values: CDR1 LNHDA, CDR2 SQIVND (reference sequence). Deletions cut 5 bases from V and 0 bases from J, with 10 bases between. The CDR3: CASSPYTPTNEKLFF. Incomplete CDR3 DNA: TGTGCCAGTAGTCCTTACACGCCAACTAATGAAAAA.

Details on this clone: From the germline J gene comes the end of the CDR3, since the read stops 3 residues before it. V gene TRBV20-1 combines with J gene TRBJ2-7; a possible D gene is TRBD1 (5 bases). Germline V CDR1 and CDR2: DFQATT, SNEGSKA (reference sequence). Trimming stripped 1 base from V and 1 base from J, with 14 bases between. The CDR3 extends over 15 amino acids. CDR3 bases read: TGCAGTGCTAGAGTGGCCAGGACATCATCCTACGAG. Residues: CSARVARTSSYE. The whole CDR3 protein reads CSARVARTSSYEQYF.

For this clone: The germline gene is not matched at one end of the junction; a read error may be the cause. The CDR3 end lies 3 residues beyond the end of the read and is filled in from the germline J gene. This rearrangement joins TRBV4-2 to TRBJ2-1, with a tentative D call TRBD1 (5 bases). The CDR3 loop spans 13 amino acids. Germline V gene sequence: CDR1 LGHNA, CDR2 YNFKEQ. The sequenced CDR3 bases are TGCGCCAGCAGCCACTACTCAGGGAATGAG. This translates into CASSHYSGNE. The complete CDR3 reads CASSHYSGNEQFF.

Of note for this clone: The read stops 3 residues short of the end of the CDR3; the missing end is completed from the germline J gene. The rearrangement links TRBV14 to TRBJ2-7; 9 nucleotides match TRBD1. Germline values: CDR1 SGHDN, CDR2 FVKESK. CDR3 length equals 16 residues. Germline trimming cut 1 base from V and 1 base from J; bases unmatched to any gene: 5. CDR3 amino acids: CASSQVLGTGSYEQYF. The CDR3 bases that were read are TGTGCCAGCAGCCAAGTTCTCGGGACAGGGTCCTACGAG.

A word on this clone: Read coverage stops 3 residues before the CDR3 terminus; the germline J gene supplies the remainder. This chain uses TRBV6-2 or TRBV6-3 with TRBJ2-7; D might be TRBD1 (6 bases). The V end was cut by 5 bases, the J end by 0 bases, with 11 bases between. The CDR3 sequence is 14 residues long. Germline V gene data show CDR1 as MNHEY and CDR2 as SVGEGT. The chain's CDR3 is CASSLLGGSYEQYF. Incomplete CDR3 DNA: TGTGCCAGCAGTCTTCTAGGGGGCTCCTACGAG.

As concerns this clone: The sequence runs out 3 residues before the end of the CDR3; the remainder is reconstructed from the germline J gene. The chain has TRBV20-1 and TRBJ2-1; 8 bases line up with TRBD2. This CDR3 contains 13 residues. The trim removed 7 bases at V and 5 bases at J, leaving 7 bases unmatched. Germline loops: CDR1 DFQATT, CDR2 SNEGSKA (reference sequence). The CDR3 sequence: CSVGTRTHNEQFF. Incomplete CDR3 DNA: TGCAGTGTTGGGACTAGGACACACAATGAG.

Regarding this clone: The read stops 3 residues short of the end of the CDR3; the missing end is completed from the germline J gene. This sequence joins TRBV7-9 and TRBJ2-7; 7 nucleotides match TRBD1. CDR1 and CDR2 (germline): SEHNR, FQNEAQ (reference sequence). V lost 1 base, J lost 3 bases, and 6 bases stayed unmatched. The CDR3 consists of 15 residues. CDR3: CASSLGGQVSYEQYF. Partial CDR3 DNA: TGTGCCAGCAGCTTAGGTGGACAGGTGAGCTACGAG.

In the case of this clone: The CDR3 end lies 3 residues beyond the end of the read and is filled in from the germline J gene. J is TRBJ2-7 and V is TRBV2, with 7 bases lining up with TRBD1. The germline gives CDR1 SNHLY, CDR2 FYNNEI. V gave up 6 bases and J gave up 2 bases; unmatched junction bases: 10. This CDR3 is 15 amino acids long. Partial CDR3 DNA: TGTGCCAGCAGCGTCCTGGGACAGAATGCCTACGAG. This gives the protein CASSVLGQNAYE. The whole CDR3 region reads CASSVLGQNAYEQYF.

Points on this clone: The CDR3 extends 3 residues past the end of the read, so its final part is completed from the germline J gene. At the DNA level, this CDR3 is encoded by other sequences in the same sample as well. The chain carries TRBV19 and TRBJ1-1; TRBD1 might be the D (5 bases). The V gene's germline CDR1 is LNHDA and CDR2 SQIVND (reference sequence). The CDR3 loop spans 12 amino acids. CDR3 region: CASRRGLVEAFF. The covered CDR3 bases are TGTGCCAGTAGACGGGGACTTGTTGAG.

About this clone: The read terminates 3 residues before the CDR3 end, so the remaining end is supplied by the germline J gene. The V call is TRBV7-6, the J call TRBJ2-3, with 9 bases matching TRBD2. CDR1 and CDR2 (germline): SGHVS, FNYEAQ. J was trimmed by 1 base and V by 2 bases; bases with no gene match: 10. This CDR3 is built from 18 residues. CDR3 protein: CASSLMQGGGRGTDTQYF. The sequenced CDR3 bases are TGTGCCAGCAGCTTAATGCAAGGGGGCGGGAGGGGCACAGATACG.

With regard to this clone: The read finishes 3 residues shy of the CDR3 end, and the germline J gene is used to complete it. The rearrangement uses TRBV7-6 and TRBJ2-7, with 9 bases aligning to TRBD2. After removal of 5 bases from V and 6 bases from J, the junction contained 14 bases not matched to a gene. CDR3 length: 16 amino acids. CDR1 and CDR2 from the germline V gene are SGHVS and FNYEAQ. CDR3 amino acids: CASSDGGGRALSEQYF. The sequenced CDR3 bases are TGTGCCAGCAGCGATGGGGGCGGGAGGGCCTTGAGCGAG.

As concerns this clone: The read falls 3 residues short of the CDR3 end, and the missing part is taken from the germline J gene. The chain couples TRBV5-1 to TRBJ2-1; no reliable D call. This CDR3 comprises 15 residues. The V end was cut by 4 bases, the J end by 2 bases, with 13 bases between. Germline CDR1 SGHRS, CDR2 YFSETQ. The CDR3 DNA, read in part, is TGCGCCAGCAGCCCCACTGACTCTCCCTACAATGAG. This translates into CASSPTDSPYNE. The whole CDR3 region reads CASSPTDSPYNEQFF.